Listed below are T cell receptor beta chains from one sample, sequenced in a study of blood T cell repertoires in COVID-19. TCRdb's copy holds only in-frame clones and misses some; the assay was immunoSEQ multiplex PCR. The sample yields about 110,000 clones, 83% seen once. The sample comprised peripheral blood. The receptor source for this set is a woman aged 55-69 years with acute or convalescent COVID-19. Both conserved end residues are part of each CDR3. The D gene is left open where the match is weak. The size field is filled for only some rows; it gives once, few, many or a size class.

size: .
V: TRBV7-2
J: TRBJ2-6
D: .
CDR3: CASSEDRGGRRAGANVLTF
DNA: TGTGCCAGCAGCGAAGACAGGGGAGGGAGACGGGCTGGGGCCAACGTCCTGACTTTC

size: once
V: TRBV24-1
J: TRBJ2-6
D: .
CDR3: CATSSTTRTASGANVLTF
DNA: TGTGCCACCAGCTCCACGACCCGGACAGCCTCTGGGGCCAACGTCCTGACTTTC

size: many
V: TRBV12-3/TRBV12-4
J: TRBJ2-1
D: TRBD2
CDR3: CASRRGGDEQFF
DNA: TGTGCCAGCAGGCGGGGGGGCGATGAGCAGTTCTTC

size: few
V: TRBV7-2
J: TRBJ2-7
D: .
CDR3: CASSLANRDEQYF
DNA: TGTGCCAGCAGCTTAGCCAACAGGGACGAGCAGTACTTC

size: .
V: TRBV20-1
J: TRBJ1-1
D: TRBD1
CDR3: CSASPLRVRGAAEAFF
DNA: TGCAGTGCTAGTCCCCTCCGAGTCAGGGGGGCCGCTGAAGCTTTCTTT

size: .
V: TRBV10-3
J: TRBJ1-1
D: .
CDR3: CAISGGTNTEAFF
DNA: TGTGCCATCAGCGGGGGAACGAACACTGAAGCTTTCTTT

size: .
V: TRBV28
J: TRBJ1-5
D: .
CDR3: CASSWGDQPQHF
DNA: TGTGCCAGCAGTTGGGGAGATCAGCCCCAGCATTTT

size: .
V: TRBV5-1
J: TRBJ1-4
D: TRBD1
CDR3: CASSGTGEANEKLFF
DNA: TGCGCCAGCAGCGGGACAGGGGAGGCAAATGAAAAACTGTTTTTT

size: .
V: TRBV14
J: TRBJ2-7
D: TRBD2
CDR3: CASSPAGGTSGRLHFSYEQYF
DNA: TGTGCCAGCAGCCCCGCAGGGGGGACTAGCGGCCGACTTCACTTCTCCTACGAGCAGTACTTC

size: .
V: TRBV9
J: TRBJ2-5
D: .
CDR3: CASSAAGATHIQETQYF
DNA: TGTGCCAGCAGCGCGGCCGGAGCGACCCACATTCAAGAGACCCAGTACTTC

size: many
V: TRBV29-1
J: TRBJ1-2
D: .
CDR3: CSAPPRQMDGYTF
DNA: TGCAGCGCCCCCCCGCGGCAGATGGATGGCTACACCTTC

size: .
V: TRBV19
J: TRBJ1-1
D: .
CDR3: CASSARASTEAFF
DNA: TGTGCCAGTAGTGCGCGTGCGTCCACTGAAGCTTTCTTT

size: .
V: TRBV5-1
J: TRBJ1-1
D: .
CDR3: CASLSGGAVNTEAFF
DNA: TGCGCCAGCTTATCGGGGGGAGCGGTGAACACTGAAGCTTTCTTT

size: .
V: TRBV11-2
J: TRBJ2-6
D: .
CDR3: CASSPAGRSGANVLTF
DNA: TGTGCCAGCAGCCCCGCCGGTCGGTCTGGGGCCAACGTCCTGACTTTC

size: .
V: TRBV3-1/TRBV3-2
J: TRBJ1-1
D: TRBD1
CDR3: CASSPYLPGTGGWTEAFF
DNA: TGTGCCAGCAGCCCATATCTCCCCGGGACAGGGGGGTGGACTGAAGCTTTCTTT

size: .
V: TRBV14
J: TRBJ2-7
D: .
CDR3: CASSQVVSLAPYEQYF
DNA: TGTGCCAGCAGCCAAGTAGTAAGCCTCGCACCCTACGAGCAGTACTTC

size: .
V: TRBV30
J: TRBJ2-5
D: TRBD1
CDR3: CAWSLTGQEAQYF
DNA: TGTGCCTGGAGCCTGACAGGGCAAGAGGCCCAGTACTTC

size: .
V: TRBV6-2/TRBV6-3
J: TRBJ1-5
D: .
CDR3: CASSYRRQVLSNQPQHF
DNA: TGTGCCAGCAGTTACCGGAGACAGGTTCTCTCCAATCAGCCCCAGCATTTT

size: .
V: TRBV7-3
J: TRBJ2-1
D: TRBD2
CDR3: CASSPGLAGEQFF
DNA: TGTGCCAGCAGCCCTGGACTAGCTGGTGAGCAGTTCTTC

size: .
V: TRBV10-3
J: TRBJ2-7
D: TRBD2
CDR3: CAIRGRAEGVYEQYF
DNA: TGTGCCATACGCGGGAGGGCCGAGGGAGTGTACGAGCAGTACTTC

size: .
V: TRBV7-2
J: TRBJ1-3
D: .
CDR3: CASSGGGPGNTIYF
DNA: TGTGCCAGCAGCGGGGGCGGCCCTGGAAACACCATATATTTT

size: few
V: TRBV4-1
J: TRBJ2-7
D: .
CDR3: CASSQLGLASQDEQYF
DNA: TGCGCCAGCAGCCAACTTGGACTCGCCTCTCAAGACGAGCAGTACTTC

size: .
V: TRBV4-1
J: TRBJ1-6
D: .
CDR3: CASSQVSYSPLHF
DNA: TGCGCCAGCAGCCAAGTTTCGTATTCACCCCTCCACTTT

size: .
V: TRBV7-9
J: TRBJ1-5
D: TRBD1
CDR3: CASSQGQEPNQPQHF
DNA: TGTGCCAGCAGCCAGGGACAGGAGCCCAATCAGCCCCAGCATTTT

size: .
V: TRBV27
J: TRBJ1-1
D: .
CDR3: CASSFRGTADTEAFF
DNA: TGTGCCAGCAGTTTCAGGGGTACTGCCGACACTGAAGCTTTCTTT

size: .
V: TRBV25-1
J: TRBJ1-1
D: .
CDR3: CASSEPTGRLNTEAFF
DNA: TGTGCCAGCAGTGAGCCCACCGGGAGACTGAACACTGAAGCTTTCTTT

size: .
V: TRBV9
J: TRBJ2-1
D: TRBD2
CDR3: CASSVGGLASNEQFF
DNA: TGTGCCAGCAGCGTAGGGGGACTAGCGAGCAATGAGCAGTTCTTC

size: .
V: TRBV15
J: TRBJ1-2
D: .
CDR3: CATQSGLDRIGGYTF
DNA: TGTGCCACCCAATCCGGACTAGACAGGATTGGGGGCTACACCTTC